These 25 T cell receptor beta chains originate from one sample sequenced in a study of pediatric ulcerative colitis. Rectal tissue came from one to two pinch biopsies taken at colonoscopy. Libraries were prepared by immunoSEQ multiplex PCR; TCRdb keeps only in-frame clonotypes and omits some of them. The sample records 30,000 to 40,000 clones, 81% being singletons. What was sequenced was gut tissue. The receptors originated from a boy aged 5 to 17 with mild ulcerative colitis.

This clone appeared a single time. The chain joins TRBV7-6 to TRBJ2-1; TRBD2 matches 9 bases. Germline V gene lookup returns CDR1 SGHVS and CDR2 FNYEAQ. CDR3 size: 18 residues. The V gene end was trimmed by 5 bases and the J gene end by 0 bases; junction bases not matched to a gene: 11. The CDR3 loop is CASSPEVWRGGSYNEQFF. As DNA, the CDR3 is TGTGCCAGCAGCCCAGAGGTCTGGCGGGGGGGCTCCTACAATGAGCAGTTCTTC.

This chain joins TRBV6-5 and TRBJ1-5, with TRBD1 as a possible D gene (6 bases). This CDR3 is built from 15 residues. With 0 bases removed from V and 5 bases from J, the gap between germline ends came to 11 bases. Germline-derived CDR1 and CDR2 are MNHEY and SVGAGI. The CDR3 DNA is TGTGCCAGCAGTTACTCGAAACAGGGTCATCAGCCCCAGCATTTT. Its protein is CASSYSKQGHQPQHF.

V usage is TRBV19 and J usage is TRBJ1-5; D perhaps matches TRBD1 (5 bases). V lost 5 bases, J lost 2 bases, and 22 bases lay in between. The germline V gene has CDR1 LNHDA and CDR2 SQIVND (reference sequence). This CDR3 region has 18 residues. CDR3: CASSPRGRGGYGNQPQHF. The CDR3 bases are TGTGCCAGTAGTCCCCGGGGGAGGGGTGGATATGGCAATCAGCCCCAGCATTTT.

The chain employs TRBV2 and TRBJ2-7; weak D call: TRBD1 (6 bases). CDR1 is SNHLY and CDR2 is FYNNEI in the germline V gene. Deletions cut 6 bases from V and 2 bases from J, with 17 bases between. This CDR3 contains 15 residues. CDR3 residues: CASRRPQGSAYEQYF. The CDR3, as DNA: TGTGCCAGCAGGAGACCTCAGGGGAGCGCCTACGAGCAGTACTTC.

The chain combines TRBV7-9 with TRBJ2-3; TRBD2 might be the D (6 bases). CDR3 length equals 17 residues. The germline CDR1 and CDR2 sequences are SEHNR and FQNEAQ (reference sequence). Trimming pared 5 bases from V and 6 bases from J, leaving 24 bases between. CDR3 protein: CASSQTRTGETMDTQYF. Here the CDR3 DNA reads TGTGCCAGCAGCCAAACTAGAACGGGGGAAACGATGGATACGCAGTATTTT.

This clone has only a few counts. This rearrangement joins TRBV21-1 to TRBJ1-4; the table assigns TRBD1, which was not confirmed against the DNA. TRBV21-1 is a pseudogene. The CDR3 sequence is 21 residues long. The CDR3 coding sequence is TGTGCCAGCAGCAGGTTTATTAAAAGGGGACAGGGGGCACTTTGGAATGAAAAACTGTTTTTT. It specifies CASSRFIKRGQGALWNEKLFF.

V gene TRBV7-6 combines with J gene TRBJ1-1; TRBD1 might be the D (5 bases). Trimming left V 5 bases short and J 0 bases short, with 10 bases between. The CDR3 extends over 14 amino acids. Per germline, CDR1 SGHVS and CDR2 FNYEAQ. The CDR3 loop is CASSPGGMNTEAFF. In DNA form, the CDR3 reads TGTGCCAGCAGCCCCGGGGGGATGAACACTGAAGCTTTCTTT.

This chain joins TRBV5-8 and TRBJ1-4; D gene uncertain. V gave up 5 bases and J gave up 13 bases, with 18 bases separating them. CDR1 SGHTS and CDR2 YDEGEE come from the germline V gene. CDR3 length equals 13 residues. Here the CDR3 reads CASSYWLDDRLFF. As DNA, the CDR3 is TGTGCCAGCAGTTATTGGCTAGACGATAGACTGTTTTTT.

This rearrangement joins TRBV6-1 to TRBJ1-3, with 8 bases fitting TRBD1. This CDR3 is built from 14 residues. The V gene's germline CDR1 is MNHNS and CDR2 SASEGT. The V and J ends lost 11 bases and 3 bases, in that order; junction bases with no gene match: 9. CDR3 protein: CAGWTGSFGNTIYF. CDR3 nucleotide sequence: TGTGCCGGGTGGACAGGGTCGTTTGGAAACACCATATATTTT.

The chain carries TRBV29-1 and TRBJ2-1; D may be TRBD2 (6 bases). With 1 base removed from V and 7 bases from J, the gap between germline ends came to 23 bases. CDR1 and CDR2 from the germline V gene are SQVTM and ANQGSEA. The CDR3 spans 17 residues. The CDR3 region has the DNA TGCAGCGTTGAAGTAAGTGCTGGGCCCCTTCGGGGGAATGAGCAGTTCTTC. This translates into CSVEVSAGPLRGNEQFF.

The CDR3 region has the DNA TGCAGCGTGGTCACCCGGGACAACTATGGCTACACCTTC. Amino acids: CSVVTRDNYGYTF. This sequence joins TRBV29-1 and TRBJ1-2; possibly TRBD1 for D (5 bases). Trimming removed 6 bases at V and 2 bases at J, with 13 bases between. Germline V gene data show CDR1 as SQVTM and CDR2 as ANQGSEA. There are 13 residues in the CDR3. Based on the CDR3 plus reference TRBV29-1 and TRBJ1-2, the full variable domain is SAVISQKPSRDICQRGTSLTIQCQVDSQVTMMFWYRQQPGQSLTLIATANQGSEATYESGFVIDKFPISRPNLTFSTLTVSNMSPEDSSIYLCSVVTRDNYGYTFGSGTRLTVV.

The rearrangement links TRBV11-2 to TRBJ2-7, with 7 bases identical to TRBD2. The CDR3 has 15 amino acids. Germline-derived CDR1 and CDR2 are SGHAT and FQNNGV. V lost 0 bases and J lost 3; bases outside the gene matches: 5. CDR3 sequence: CASSLDRGLNYEQYF. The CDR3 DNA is TGTGCCAGCAGCTTAGATCGGGGACTAAACTACGAGCAGTACTTC.

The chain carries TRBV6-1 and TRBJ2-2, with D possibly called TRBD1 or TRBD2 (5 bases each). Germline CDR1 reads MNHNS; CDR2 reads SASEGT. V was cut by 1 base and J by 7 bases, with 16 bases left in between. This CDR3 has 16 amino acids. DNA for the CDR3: TGTGCCAGCAGTGAAGAAGGCTCCGGGGCGGGCGGGGAGCTGTTTTTT. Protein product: CASSEEGSGAGGELFF.

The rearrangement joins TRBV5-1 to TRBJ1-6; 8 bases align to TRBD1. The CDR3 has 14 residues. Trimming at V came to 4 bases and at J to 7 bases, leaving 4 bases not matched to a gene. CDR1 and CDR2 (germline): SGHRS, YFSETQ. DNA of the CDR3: TGCGCCAGCAGCACGGGACAGGCGAATTCACCCCTCCACTTT. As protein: CASSTGQANSPLHF.

CDR3 region: CASSYRGNTEAFF. In DNA form, the CDR3 reads TGTGCCAGCAGTTACAGAGGAAACACTGAAGCTTTCTTT. The chain joins TRBV6-5 to TRBJ1-1; no reliable D call. This CDR3 contains 13 residues. Germline V lookup: CDR1 MNHEY, CDR2 SVGAGI. V lost 2 bases and J lost 2, with 6 bases in between.

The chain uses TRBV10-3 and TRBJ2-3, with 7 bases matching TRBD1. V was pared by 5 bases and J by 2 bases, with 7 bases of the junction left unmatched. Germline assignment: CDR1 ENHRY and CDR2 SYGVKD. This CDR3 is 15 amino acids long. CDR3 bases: TGTGCCATCAGTAATCCGACAGGGTCCACAGATACGCAGTATTTT. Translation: CAISNPTGSTDTQYF.

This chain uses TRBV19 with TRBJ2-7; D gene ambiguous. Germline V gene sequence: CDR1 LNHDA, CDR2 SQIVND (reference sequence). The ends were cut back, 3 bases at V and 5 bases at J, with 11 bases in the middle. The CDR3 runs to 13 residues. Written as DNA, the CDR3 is TGTGCCAGTAGTATTGTAGGGTTTCACGAGCAGTACTTC. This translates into CASSIVGFHEQYF.

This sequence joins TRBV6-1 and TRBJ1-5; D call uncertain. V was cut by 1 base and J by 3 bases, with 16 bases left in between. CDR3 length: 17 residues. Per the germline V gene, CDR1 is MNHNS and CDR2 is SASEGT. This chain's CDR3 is CASSEGFTHYINQPQHF. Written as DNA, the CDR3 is TGTGCCAGCAGTGAAGGTTTTACCCACTACATCAATCAGCCCCAGCATTTT.

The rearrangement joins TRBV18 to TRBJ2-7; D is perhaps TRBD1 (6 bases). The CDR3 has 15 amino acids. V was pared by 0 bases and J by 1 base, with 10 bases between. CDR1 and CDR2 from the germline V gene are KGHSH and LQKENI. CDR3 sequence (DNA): TGTGCCAGCTCACCACCGGCAGGGACATCCTACGAGCAGTACTTC. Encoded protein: CASSPPAGTSYEQYF.

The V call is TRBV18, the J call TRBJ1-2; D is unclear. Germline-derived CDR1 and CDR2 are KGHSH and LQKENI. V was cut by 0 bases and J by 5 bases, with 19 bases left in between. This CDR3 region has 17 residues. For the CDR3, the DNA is TGTGCCAGCTCACCACCTAATGCTCTTGGCCTTCCGTATGGCTACACCTTC. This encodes CASSPPNALGLPYGYTF.

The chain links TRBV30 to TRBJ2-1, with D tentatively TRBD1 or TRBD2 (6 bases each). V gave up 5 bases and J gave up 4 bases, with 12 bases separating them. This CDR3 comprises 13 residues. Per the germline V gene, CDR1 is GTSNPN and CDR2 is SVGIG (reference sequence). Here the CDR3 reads CAWEGGGYNEQFF. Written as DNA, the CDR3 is TGTGCCTGGGAGGGGGGAGGTTACAATGAGCAGTTCTTC.

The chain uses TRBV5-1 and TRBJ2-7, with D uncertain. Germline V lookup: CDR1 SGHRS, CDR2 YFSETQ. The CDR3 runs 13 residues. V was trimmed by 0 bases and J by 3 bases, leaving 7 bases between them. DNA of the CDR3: TGCGCCAGCAGCTTGGACGCCAGCTACGAGCAGTACTTC. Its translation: CASSLDASYEQYF.

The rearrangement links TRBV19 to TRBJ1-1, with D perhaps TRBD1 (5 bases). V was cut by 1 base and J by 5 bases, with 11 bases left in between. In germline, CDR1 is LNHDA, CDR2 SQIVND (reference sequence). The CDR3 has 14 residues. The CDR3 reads CASSIGGGRTEAFF. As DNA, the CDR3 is TGTGCCAGTAGTATAGGGGGCGGACGGACTGAAGCTTTCTTT.

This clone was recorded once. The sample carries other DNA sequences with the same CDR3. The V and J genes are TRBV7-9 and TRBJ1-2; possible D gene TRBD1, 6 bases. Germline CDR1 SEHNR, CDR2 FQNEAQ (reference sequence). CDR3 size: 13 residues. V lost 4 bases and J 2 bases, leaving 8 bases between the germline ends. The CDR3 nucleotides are TGTGCCAGCAGCTCAACAGGGAACTATGGCTACACCTTC. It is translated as CASSSTGNYGYTF.

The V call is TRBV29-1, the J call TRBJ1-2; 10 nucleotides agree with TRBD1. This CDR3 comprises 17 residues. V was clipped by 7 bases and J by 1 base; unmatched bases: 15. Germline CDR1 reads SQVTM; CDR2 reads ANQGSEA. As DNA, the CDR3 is TGCAGCGCCCTCAAAGTGGGACAGGGGTCGTTTAACTATGGCTACACCTTC. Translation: CSALKVGQGSFNYGYTF.